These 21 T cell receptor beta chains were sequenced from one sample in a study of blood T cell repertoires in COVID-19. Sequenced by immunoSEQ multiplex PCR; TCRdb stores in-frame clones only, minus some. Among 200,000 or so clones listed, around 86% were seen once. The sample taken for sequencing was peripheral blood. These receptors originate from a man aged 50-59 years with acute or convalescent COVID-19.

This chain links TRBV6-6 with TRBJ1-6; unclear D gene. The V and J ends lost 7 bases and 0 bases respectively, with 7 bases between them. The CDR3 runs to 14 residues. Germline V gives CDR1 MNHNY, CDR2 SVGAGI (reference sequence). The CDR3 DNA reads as TGTGCCAGCACTCCTTCCTCCTATAATTCACCCCTCCACTTT. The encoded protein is CASTPSSYNSPLHF.

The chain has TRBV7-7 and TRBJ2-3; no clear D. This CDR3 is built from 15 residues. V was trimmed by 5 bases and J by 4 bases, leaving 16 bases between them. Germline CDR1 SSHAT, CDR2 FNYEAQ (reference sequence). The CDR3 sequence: CASSPLGYSSDTQYF. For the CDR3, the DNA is TGTGCCAGCAGCCCTTTAGGTTATAGCTCAGATACGCAGTATTTT.

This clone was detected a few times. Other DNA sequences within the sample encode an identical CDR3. The CDR3 DNA sequence: TGTGCCAGCTCACCGGGACAGAACACTGAAGCTTTCTTT. It translates to CASSPGQNTEAFF. The chain employs TRBV18 and TRBJ1-1; D is possibly TRBD1 (6 bases). V gave up 3 bases and J gave up 1 base, with 6 bases separating them. The CDR3 spans 13 residues. Per the germline V gene, CDR1 is KGHSH and CDR2 is LQKENI.

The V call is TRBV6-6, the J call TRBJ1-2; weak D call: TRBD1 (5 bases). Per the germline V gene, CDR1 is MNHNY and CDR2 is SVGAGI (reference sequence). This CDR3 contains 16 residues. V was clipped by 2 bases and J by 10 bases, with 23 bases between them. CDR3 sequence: CASSYGQGAGIVDYTF. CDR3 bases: TGTGCCAGCAGTTACGGCCAGGGCGCCGGAATAGTCGACTACACCTTC.

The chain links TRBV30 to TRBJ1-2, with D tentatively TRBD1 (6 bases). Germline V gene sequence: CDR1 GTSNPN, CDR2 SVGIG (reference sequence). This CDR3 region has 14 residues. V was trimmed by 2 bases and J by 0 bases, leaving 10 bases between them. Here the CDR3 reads CAWSRGGSNYGYTF. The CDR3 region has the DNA TGTGCCTGGAGTAGGGGGGGTTCTAACTATGGCTACACCTTC.

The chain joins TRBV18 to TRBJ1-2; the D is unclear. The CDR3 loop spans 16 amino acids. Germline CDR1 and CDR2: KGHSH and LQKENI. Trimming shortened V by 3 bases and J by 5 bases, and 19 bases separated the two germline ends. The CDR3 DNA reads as TGTGCCAGCTCACCGGTGGACCCTCGGTCGGGGTATGGCTACACCTTC. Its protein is CASSPVDPRSGYGYTF.

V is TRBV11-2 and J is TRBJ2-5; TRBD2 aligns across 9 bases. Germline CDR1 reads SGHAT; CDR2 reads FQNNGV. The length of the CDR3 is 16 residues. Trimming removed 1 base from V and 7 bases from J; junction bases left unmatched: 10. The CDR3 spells CASSLGTAGGLGTQYF. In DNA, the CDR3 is TGTGCCAGCAGCTTAGGAACGGCGGGGGGGTTGGGGACCCAGTACTTC.

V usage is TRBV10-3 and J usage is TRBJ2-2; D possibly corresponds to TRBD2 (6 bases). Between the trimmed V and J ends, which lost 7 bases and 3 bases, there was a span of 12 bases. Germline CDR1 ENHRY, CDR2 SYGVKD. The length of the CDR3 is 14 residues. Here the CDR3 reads CAITGRGDTGELFF. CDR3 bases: TGTGCCATCACCGGGAGAGGGGACACCGGGGAGCTGTTTTTT.

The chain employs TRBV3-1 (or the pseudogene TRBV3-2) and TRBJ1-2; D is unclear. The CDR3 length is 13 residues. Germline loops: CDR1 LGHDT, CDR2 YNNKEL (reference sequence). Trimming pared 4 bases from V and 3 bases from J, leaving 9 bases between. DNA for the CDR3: TGTGCCAGCAGCCGCCCAGGATACTATGGCTACACCTTC. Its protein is CASSRPGYYGYTF.

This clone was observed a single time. CDR3 in DNA: TGTGCCAGCAGTCAACGGGACAGCGCCAACTATGGCTACACCTTC. Translation: CASSQRDSANYGYTF. The chain employs TRBV27 and TRBJ1-2, with 7 bases that match TRBD1. The CDR3 has 15 amino acids. Trimming removed 5 bases from V and 2 bases from J; junction bases left unmatched: 8. The germline V gene has CDR1 MNHEY and CDR2 SMNVEV (reference sequence).

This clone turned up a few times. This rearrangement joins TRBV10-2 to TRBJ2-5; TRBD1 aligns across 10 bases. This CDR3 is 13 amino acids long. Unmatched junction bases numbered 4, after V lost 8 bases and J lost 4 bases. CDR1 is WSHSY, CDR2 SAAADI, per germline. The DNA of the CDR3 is TGCGCCAGCGTTGGACAGGGGGGAGAGACCCAGTACTTC. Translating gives CASVGQGGETQYF.

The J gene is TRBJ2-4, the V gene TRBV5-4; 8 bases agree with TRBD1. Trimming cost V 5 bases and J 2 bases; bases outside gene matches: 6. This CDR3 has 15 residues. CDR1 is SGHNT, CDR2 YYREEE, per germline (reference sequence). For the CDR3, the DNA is TGTGCCAGCAGGGCAGGGGGCGAGACCAAAAACATTCAGTACTTC. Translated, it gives CASRAGGETKNIQYF. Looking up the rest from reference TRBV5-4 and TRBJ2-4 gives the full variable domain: ETGVTQSPTHLIKTRGQQVTLRCSSQSGHNTVSWYQQALGQGPQFIFQYYREEENGRGNFPPRFSGLQFPNYSSELNVNALELDDSALYLCASRAGGETKNIQYFGAGTRLSVL.

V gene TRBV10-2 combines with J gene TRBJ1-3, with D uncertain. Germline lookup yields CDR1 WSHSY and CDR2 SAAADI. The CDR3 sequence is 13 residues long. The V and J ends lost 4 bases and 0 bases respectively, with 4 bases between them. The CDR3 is CASSASSGNTIYF. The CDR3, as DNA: TGCGCCAGCAGTGCGAGCTCTGGAAACACCATATATTTT.

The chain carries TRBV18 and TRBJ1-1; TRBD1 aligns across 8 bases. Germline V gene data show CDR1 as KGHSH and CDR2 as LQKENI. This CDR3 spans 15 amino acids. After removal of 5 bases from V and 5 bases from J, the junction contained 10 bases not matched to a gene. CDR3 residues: CASSAGGTGYTEAFF. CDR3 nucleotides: TGTGCCAGCTCAGCAGGGGGCACGGGGTATACTGAAGCTTTCTTT.

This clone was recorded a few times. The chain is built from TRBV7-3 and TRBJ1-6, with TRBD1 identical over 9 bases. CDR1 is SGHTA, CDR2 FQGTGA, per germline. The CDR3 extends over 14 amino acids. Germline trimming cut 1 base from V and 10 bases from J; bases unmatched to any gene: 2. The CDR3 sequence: CASSLRDRASPLHF. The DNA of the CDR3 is TGTGCCAGCAGCTTAAGGGACAGGGCGTCACCCCTCCACTTT.

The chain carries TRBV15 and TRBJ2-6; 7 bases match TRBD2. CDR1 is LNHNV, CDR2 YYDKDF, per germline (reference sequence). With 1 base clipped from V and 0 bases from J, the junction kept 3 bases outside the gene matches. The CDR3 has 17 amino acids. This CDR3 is CATSRGRGSSGANVLTF. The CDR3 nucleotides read TGTGCCACCAGCAGAGGCCGCGGGAGCTCTGGGGCCAACGTCCTGACTTTC.

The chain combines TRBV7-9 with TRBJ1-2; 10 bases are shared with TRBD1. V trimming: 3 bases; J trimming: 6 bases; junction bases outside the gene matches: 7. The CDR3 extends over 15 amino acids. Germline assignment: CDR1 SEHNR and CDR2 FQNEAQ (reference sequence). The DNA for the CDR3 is TGTGCCAGCAGCTTGACGGACAGGGGGTGGAATGGCTACACCTTC. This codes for CASSLTDRGWNGYTF.

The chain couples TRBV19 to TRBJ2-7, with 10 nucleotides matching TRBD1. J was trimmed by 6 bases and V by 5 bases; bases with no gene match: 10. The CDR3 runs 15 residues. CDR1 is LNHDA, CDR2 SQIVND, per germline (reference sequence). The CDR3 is CASSPRTGGSGEQYF. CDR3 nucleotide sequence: TGTGCCAGTAGTCCGAGGACAGGGGGTTCTGGCGAGCAGTACTTC.

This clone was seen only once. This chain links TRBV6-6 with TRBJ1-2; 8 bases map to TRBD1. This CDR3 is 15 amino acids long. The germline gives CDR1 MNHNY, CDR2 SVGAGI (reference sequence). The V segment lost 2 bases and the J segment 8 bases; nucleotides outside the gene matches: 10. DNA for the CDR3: TGTGCCAGCAGTTACCTAGACAGGGGCGAAGGAGGCTACACCTTC. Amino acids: CASSYLDRGEGGYTF.

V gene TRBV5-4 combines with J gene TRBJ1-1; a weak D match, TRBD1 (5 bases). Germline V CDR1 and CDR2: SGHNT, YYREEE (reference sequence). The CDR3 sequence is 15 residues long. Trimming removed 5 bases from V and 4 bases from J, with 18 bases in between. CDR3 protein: CASSFGVGPATEAFF. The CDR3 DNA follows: TGTGCCAGCAGTTTTGGGGTGGGGCCGGCCACTGAAGCTTTCTTT.

The CDR3: CASSLLGAPGANVLTF. Here the CDR3 DNA reads TGTGCCAGCAGCTTGTTGGGGGCCCCTGGGGCCAACGTCCTGACTTTC. This rearrangement joins TRBV5-8 to TRBJ2-6; tentatively, D is TRBD1 (6 bases). This CDR3 has 16 residues. The germline V gene encodes CDR1 SGHTS and CDR2 YDEGEE. The V end lost 1 base, the J end lost 2 bases, and 10 bases lay between the germline ends. Full variable domain (rest looked up from reference TRBV5-8 and TRBJ2-6): EAGVTQSPTHLIKTRGQQATLRCSPISGHTSVYWYQQALGLGLQFLLWYDEGEERNRGNFPPRFSGRQFPNYSSELNVNALELEDSALYLCASSLLGAPGANVLTFGAGSRLTVL.